This is a list of T cell receptor beta chains from one sample in a study of CD8+CD57+ T cells in acquired aplastic anemia. TCRdb reprocessed the reads with MiXCR, giving one entry per CDR3 protein. The sample lists fewer than 250,000 distinct CDR3 sequences; less than 70% were seen once. The sequenced material came from sorted CD4+, CD8+, or CD8+CD57+ T cells (not recorded which) from PBMCs. The source is a human donor in good health, serving as a control. Each CDR3 is given with its conserved first and last residue. A D gene is named only where the DNA matches it firmly. Clone size appears in some rows only: once, few, many, or a class for an expanded clone.

j_gene | d_gene | abundance | v_gene | CDR3aa | CDR3nt
TRBJ1-1 | TRBD1 | many | TRBV12-3/TRBV12-4 | CASSLQGAGTEAFF | TGTGCCAGCAGTTTACAGGGGGCTGGGACTGAAGCTTTCTTT
TRBJ2-1 | - | - | TRBV25-1 | CASSDHSGSSYNEQFF | TGTGCCAGCAGTGACCATAGCGGTAGCTCCTACAATGAGCAGTTCTTC
TRBJ1-1 | - | many | TRBV28 | CASSRHWTEAFF | TGTGCCAGCAGTCGACACTGGACTGAAGCTTTCTTT
TRBJ2-3 | TRBD2 | - | TRBV7-2 | CASRIAGGSTDTQYF | TGTGCCAGCAGAATAGCGGGGGGGAGCACAGATACGCAGTATTTT
TRBJ2-2 | TRBD2 | - | TRBV7-9 | CASSSLAGDTGELFF | TGTGCCAGCAGCTCGCTAGCGGGGGACACCGGGGAGCTGTTTTTT
TRBJ2-1 | TRBD2 | many | TRBV6-2/TRBV6-3 | CASSYNPLAGLDNEQFF | TGTGCCAGCAGTTATAACCCTCTAGCGGGGCTCGACAATGAGCAGTTCTTC
TRBJ1-5 | TRBD1 | many | TRBV4-2 | CASSQAGGYDQPQHF | TGTGCCAGCAGCCAAGCAGGGGGCTACGATCAGCCCCAGCATTTT
TRBJ1-2 | - | many | TRBV7-9 | CASSPRGGSDGYTF | TGTGCCAGCAGCCCTAGAGGGGGGAGTGATGGCTACACCTTC
TRBJ2-3 | TRBD2 | - | TRBV10-3 | CASSGGAEADTQYF | TGTGCCTCCAGCGGGGGGGCGGAAGCAGATACGCAGTATTTT
TRBJ1-2 | TRBD1 | once | TRBV25-1 | CASSEFFGTGGRGYTF | TGTGCCAGCAGTGAGTTCTTCGGGACAGGGGGCCGTGGCTACACCTTC
TRBJ1-6 | - | - | TRBV2 | CASSLGTTPLHF | TGTGCCAGCAGTTTAGGAACTACACCCCTCCACTTT
TRBJ1-4 | - | few | TRBV7-3 | CASSNLMLGTFPEKLFF | TGTGCCAGCAGCAATCTCATGTTGGGGACCTTCCCTGAAAAACTGTTTTTT
TRBJ1-2 | TRBD1 | - | TRBV5-6 | CASSWTGGAWLF | TGTGCCAGCAGCTGGACAGGGGGCGCATGGCTCTTC
TRBJ2-1 | - | many | TRBV7-3 | CASSLFVSGSSYNEQFF | TGTGCCAGCAGCTTATTTGTTAGCGGTAGCTCCTACAATGAGCAGTTCTTC
TRBJ2-7 | TRBD1 | - | TRBV10-1 | CASSEDRGNGQYF | TGCGCCAGCAGTGAGGACAGGGGAAATGGGCAGTACTTC
TRBJ2-2 | - | - | TRBV12-5 | CASGLPADINTGELFF | TGTGCTAGTGGACTTCCGGCAGACATCAACACCGGGGAGCTGTTTTTT
TRBJ2-1 | - | - | TRBV9 | CASSFRGTYNEQFF | TGTGCCAGCAGCTTTCGTGGGACCTACAATGAGCAGTTCTTC
TRBJ2-2 | TRBD1 | few | TRBV2 | CASRFTGAGKLFF | TGTGCCAGCAGGTTTACAGGGGCTGGGAAGCTGTTTTTT
TRBJ2-3 | - | - | TRBV29-1 | CSVESGGADTQYF | TGCAGCGTTGAATCGGGGGGCGCAGATACGCAGTATTTT
TRBJ1-5 | - | - | TRBV5-1 | CASSFQGVDSPQHF | TGCGCCAGCAGCTTTCAGGGCGTGGATTCACCCCAGCATTTT
TRBJ1-2 | TRBD1 | - | TRBV7-3 | CASSLGRYRGHYGYTF | TGTGCCAGCAGCTTAGGGAGGTACAGGGGGCACTACGGCTACACCTTC
TRBJ1-1 | TRBD1 | many | TRBV11-2 | CASSLGTGINTEAFF | TGTGCCAGCAGCTTGGGGACAGGGATTAACACTGAAGCTTTCTTT